The 27 T cell receptor beta chains listed next were all sequenced from one sample in a study of blood T cell repertoires in COVID-19. Assay used: immunoSEQ multiplex PCR; TCRdb lists only in-frame clones, some missing. The sample consists of some 80,000 clones, 70% to 90% of them appearing once. The sample was peripheral blood. The source is a human donor in a cohort sampled during active COVID-19.

This chain joins TRBV19 and TRBJ2-7; 7 positions match TRBD2. The germline gives CDR1 LNHDA, CDR2 SQIVND (reference sequence). The length of the CDR3 is 15 residues. V was pared by 3 bases and J by 2 bases, with 7 bases of the junction left unmatched. The CDR3 spells CASSIGRAPPYEQYF. CDR3 sequence (DNA): TGTGCCAGTAGTATTGGGAGGGCCCCCCCCTACGAGCAGTACTTC.

This chain joins TRBV5-1 and TRBJ2-5; the D is unclear. The germline gives CDR1 SGHRS, CDR2 YFSETQ. This CDR3 spans 14 amino acids. With 6 bases removed from V and 0 bases from J, the gap between germline ends came to 12 bases. The CDR3 coding sequence is TGCGCCAGCACTCAGGCAACCGACCAAGAGACCCAGTACTTC. As protein: CASTQATDQETQYF.

This clone occurred once. This chain connects TRBV5-1 to TRBJ2-6; unclear D gene. Trimming removed 4 bases from V and 0 bases from J, with 8 bases in between. Germline lookup yields CDR1 SGHRS and CDR2 YFSETQ. The CDR3 is 15 residues long. The CDR3 nucleotides read TGCGCCAGCAGCCCGACGGGCTCTGGGGCCAACGTCCTGACTTTC. Translated, it gives CASSPTGSGANVLTF. Drawing the rest from reference TRBV5-1 and TRBJ2-6, the complete variable domain is KAGVTQTPRYLIKTRGQQVTLSCSPISGHRSVSWYQQTPGQGLQFLFEYFSETQRNKGNFPGRFSGRQFSNSRSEMNVSTLELGDSALYLCASSPTGSGANVLTFGAGSRLTVL.

This clone came up once. The V and J genes are TRBV5-6 and TRBJ2-2; 11 nucleotides agree with TRBD1. The CDR3 length is 15 residues. Germline CDR1 is SGHDT and CDR2 is YYEEEE. Unmatched junction bases numbered 9, after V lost 6 bases and J lost 8 bases. Here the CDR3 DNA reads TGTGCCAGCACCCCGGGACAGGGGGTTTTAGGGGAGCTGTTTTTT. Protein sequence: CASTPGQGVLGELFF.

The V call is TRBV7-8, the J call TRBJ1-1, with D perhaps matching TRBD1 (5 bases). The V and J ends lost 1 base and 6 bases respectively, with 12 bases between them. This CDR3 has 14 amino acids. Per the germline V gene, CDR1 is SGHVS and CDR2 is FQNEAQ. The CDR3 loop reads CASSLGRGEAEAFF. DNA of the CDR3: TGTGCCAGCAGCTTAGGTCGGGGGGAGGCTGAAGCTTTCTTT.

About this clone: A read error may account for a junction end that differs from germline. V and J are TRBV9 and TRBJ1-1; no definite D call. The germline CDR1 and CDR2 sequences are SGDLS and YYNGEE. This CDR3 has 12 residues. The CDR3 region has the DNA TGTGCCAGCAGCACGCAAGACACCGAAGCTTTCTTT. It yields the protein CASSTQDTEAFF. Filled out from reference TRBV9 and TRBJ1-1, the complete variable domain reads DSGVTQTPKHLITATGQRVTLRCSPRSGDLSVYWYQQSLDQGLQFLIQYYNGEERAKGNILERFSAQQFPDLHSELNLSSLELGDSALYFCASSTQDTEAFFGQGTRLTVV.

The CDR3 DNA reads TGTGCCAGCAGCCCAGCAGGGATTGGCGATGGCTACACCTTC. It encodes CASSPAGIGDGYTF. This chain connects TRBV7-3 to TRBJ1-2, with D perhaps matching TRBD1 (5 bases). Germline CDR1 is SGHTA and CDR2 is FQGTGA. The germline V and J ends were trimmed by 5 bases and 6 bases, with 16 bases remaining between them. CDR3 size: 14 residues.

V usage is TRBV3-1 (or the pseudogene TRBV3-2) and J usage is TRBJ2-1; possible D gene TRBD2, 5 bases. This CDR3 has 12 residues. V lost 4 bases and J lost 10, with 11 bases in between. Germline V lookup: CDR1 LGHDT, CDR2 YNNKEL (reference sequence). As DNA, the CDR3 is TGTGCCAGCAGCCGGATTGGGGAGGAGCAGTTCTTC. Its protein product is CASSRIGEEQFF.

The genes are TRBV24-1 and TRBJ1-4; TRBD1 aligns across 7 bases. The CDR3 length is 15 residues. Looked up from germline, CDR1 is KGHDR and CDR2 is SFDVKD. After removal of 1 base from V and 5 bases from J, the junction contained 3 bases not matched to a gene. CDR3 sequence reads: CATSDFAGGNEKLFF. CDR3 DNA: TGTGCCACCAGTGATTTTGCAGGGGGAAATGAAAAACTGTTTTTT.

The V and J genes are TRBV18 and TRBJ1-5; no clear D gene. V was clipped by 5 bases and J by 5 bases, with 19 bases between them. CDR1 and CDR2 from the germline V gene are KGHSH and LQKENI. The CDR3 spans 16 residues. CDR3 DNA: TGTGCCAGCTCAGCAACTTACAAGACACTCGATCAGCCCCAGCATTTT. Encoded protein: CASSATYKTLDQPQHF.

V is TRBV5-1 and J is TRBJ1-5; 7 nucleotides agree with TRBD1. CDR1 and CDR2 (germline): SGHRS, YFSETQ. The CDR3 runs to 16 residues. V lost 3 bases and J lost 9; bases outside the gene matches: 15. CDR3 sequence reads: CASSSGTARMYLPQHF. The CDR3 bases are TGCGCCAGCAGCTCGGGGACAGCTCGGATGTATCTGCCCCAGCATTTT. The full variable domain, its missing parts supplied by reference TRBV5-1 and TRBJ1-5, is KAGVTQTPRYLIKTRGQQVTLSCSPISGHRSVSWYQQTPGQGLQFLFEYFSETQRNKGNFPGRFSGRQFSNSRSEMNVSTLELGDSALYLCASSSGTARMYLPQHFGDGTRLSIL.

The rearrangement uses TRBV10-1 and TRBJ2-7, with TRBD2 identical over 7 bases. From germline, CDR1 is WNHNN and CDR2 SYGVQD (reference sequence). The CDR3 is 12 residues long. V dropped 4 bases and J dropped 7; count of bases not matched to a gene: 4. CDR3 DNA sequence: TGCGCCAGCAGTGGGACTAGGGGAGAGCAGTACTTC. Translation gives CASSGTRGEQYF.

The chain uses TRBV5-1 and TRBJ2-6; a weak D match, TRBD2 (6 bases). This CDR3 comprises 18 residues. V dropped 0 bases and J dropped 4 bases, with 17 bases sitting between them. The V gene's germline CDR1 is SGHRS and CDR2 YFSETQ. For the CDR3, the DNA is TGCGCCAGCAGCTTGGTACGGGACTCACCTCTGGGGGCCAACGTCCTGACTTTC. Protein product: CASSLVRDSPLGANVLTF.

DNA of the CDR3: TGTGCCATCAGTGAGTTCGGAGGACTAGCGGGGGACAACTACGAGCAGTACTTC. It translates to CAISEFGGLAGDNYEQYF. The J gene is TRBJ2-7, the V gene TRBV10-3; 13 nucleotides match TRBD2. Trimming cost V 1 base and J 3 bases; bases outside gene matches: 9. This CDR3 has 18 amino acids. In germline, CDR1 is ENHRY, CDR2 SYGVKD.

This chain joins TRBV7-3 and TRBJ2-1, with 13 bases aligning to TRBD2. J gave up 9 bases and V 0 bases, and 11 bases lay outside the gene matches. This CDR3 is 18 amino acids long. Per the germline V gene, CDR1 is SGHTA and CDR2 is FQGTGA. CDR3 residues: CASSLTAGLAGENSEQFF. The DNA for the CDR3 is TGTGCCAGCAGCTTAACGGCAGGACTAGCGGGAGAGAACAGTGAGCAGTTCTTC.

The chain uses TRBV18 and TRBJ1-2; 10 bases line up with TRBD1. The CDR3 has 14 amino acids. Losses at the gene ends were 3 bases for V and 4 bases for J; bases not matched to a gene: 2. Germline CDR1 reads KGHSH; CDR2 reads LQKENI. As DNA, the CDR3 is TGTGCCAGCTCACCCGGGACAGGGGCCTATGGCTACACCTTC. It codes for CASSPGTGAYGYTF.

The chain employs TRBV7-3 and TRBJ2-1; 13 nucleotides agree with TRBD2. The V gene end was trimmed by 5 bases and the J gene end by 8 bases; junction bases not matched to a gene: 6. In germline, CDR1 is SGHTA, CDR2 FQGTGA. The CDR3 is made up of 15 amino acids. CDR3: CASSATSGRVYEQFF. The CDR3 nucleotides read TGTGCCAGCAGCGCAACTAGCGGGAGGGTCTATGAGCAGTTCTTC.

The chain links TRBV29-1 to TRBJ1-2; 11 bases align to TRBD1. From germline, CDR1 is SQVTM and CDR2 ANQGSEA. This CDR3 has 13 amino acids. Unmatched junction bases numbered 6, after V lost 4 bases and J lost 8 bases. The CDR3 region has the DNA TGCAGCGTTGTCGGACAGGGGGCTTGGGGCTACACCTTC. Amino acids: CSVVGQGAWGYTF.

The rearrangement joins TRBV5-4 to TRBJ2-3; TRBD2 is a possible D gene (5 bases). Per germline, CDR1 SGHNT and CDR2 YYREEE (reference sequence). The length of the CDR3 is 17 residues. Trimming cost V 3 bases and J 2 bases, with 19 bases left between them. The DNA of the CDR3 is TGTGCCAGCAGCTCGAGGGTCGGTCAAAAGTTCACAGATACGCAGTATTTT. Protein product: CASSSRVGQKFTDTQYF.

The chain links TRBV7-2 to TRBJ2-1; D is unresolved. The V gene lost 1 base and the J gene lost 4 bases, with 8 bases spanning the gap. Per the germline V gene, CDR1 is SGHTA and CDR2 is FQGNSA. The CDR3 sequence is 14 residues long. DNA of the CDR3: TGTGCCAGCAGCTTAGATCGGTCATACAATGAGCAGTTCTTC. It specifies CASSLDRSYNEQFF.

The chain couples TRBV6-5 to TRBJ1-5; 7 bases map to TRBD1. The V and J ends lost 7 bases and 0 bases, in that order; junction bases with no gene match: 6. This CDR3 has 15 amino acids. Germline V gene sequence: CDR1 MNHEY, CDR2 SVGAGI. CDR3 region: CASTEQGISNQPQHF. The CDR3 DNA is TGTGCCAGCACCGAACAGGGGATTAGCAATCAGCCCCAGCATTTT.

A single count supports this clone. The CDR3 DNA reads TGTGCCAGCAGCTCTACAGGGAACTACGAGCAGTACTTC. It codes for CASSSTGNYEQYF. The gene calls are TRBV12-3 or TRBV12-4 and TRBJ2-7, with D possibly matching TRBD1 (6 bases). The CDR3 runs to 13 residues. V was clipped by 6 bases and J by 3 bases, with 12 bases between them.

The sample holds a few counts of this clone. The CDR3 is CASTTGETQYF. In DNA, the CDR3 is TGTGCCAGCACCACAGGGGAGACCCAGTACTTC. The chain uses TRBV3-1 (or the pseudogene TRBV3-2) and TRBJ2-5, with TRBD1 as a possible D gene (6 bases). Germline V gives CDR1 LGHDT, CDR2 YNNKEL (reference sequence). Trimming pared 7 bases from V and 5 bases from J, leaving 8 bases between. The CDR3 loop spans 11 amino acids.

This chain links TRBV5-1 with TRBJ2-5; 14 positions agree with TRBD2. V gave up 3 bases and J gave up 4 bases; unmatched junction bases: 2. The CDR3 spans 15 residues. Germline V gene lookup returns CDR1 SGHRS and CDR2 YFSETQ. The chain's CDR3 is CASSSGTSGRETQYF. The CDR3 DNA is TGCGCCAGCAGCTCCGGGACTAGCGGGAGAGAGACCCAGTACTTC.

V gene TRBV5-4 combines with J gene TRBJ2-2; 8 bases fit TRBD2. The germline V gene has CDR1 SGHNT and CDR2 YYREEE (reference sequence). The CDR3 has 16 amino acids. V lost 6 bases, J lost 2 bases, and 9 bases stayed unmatched. The CDR3 DNA is TGTGCCAGCACCCTCCCGGGAGGGGCCAACACCGGGGAGCTGTTTTTT. Translation: CASTLPGGANTGELFF.

J is TRBJ1-4 and V is TRBV27; TRBD1 agrees at 10 bases. The CDR3 contains 15 residues. V shed 8 bases, J shed 8 bases, and the junction held 11 bases outside the gene matches. CDR1 and CDR2 from the germline V gene are MNHEY and SMNVEV (reference sequence). The DNA of the CDR3 is TGTGCCAGCGGACTCCGGGACAGGGGAGGCGAAAAACTGTTTTTT. Its protein is CASGLRDRGGEKLFF. Drawing the rest from reference TRBV27 and TRBJ1-4, the complete variable domain is EAQVTQNPRYLITVTGKKLTVTCSQNMNHEYMSWYRQDPGLGLRQIYYSMNVEVTDKGDVPEGYKVSRKEKRNFPLILESPSPNQTSLYFCASGLRDRGGEKLFFGSGTQLSVL.

This clone was seen a single time. J is TRBJ2-6 and V is TRBV18, with a weak D call TRBD2 (6 bases). Per the germline V gene, CDR1 is KGHSH and CDR2 is LQKENI. The V end was cut by 5 bases, the J end by 4 bases, with 12 bases between. CDR3 length: 15 residues. As DNA, the CDR3 is TGTGCCAGCTCATCGACGGGAGTGGGGGCCAACGTCCTGACTTTC. Translating gives CASSSTGVGANVLTF. Filled out from reference TRBV18 and TRBJ2-6, the complete variable domain reads NAGVMQNPRHLVRRRGQEARLRCSPMKGHSHVYWYRQLPEEGLKFMVYLQKENIIDESGMPKERFSAEFPKEGPSILRIQQVVRGDSAAYFCASSSTGVGANVLTFGAGSRLTVL.